A selection of T cell receptor beta chains follows, all from one sample in a study of cytomegalovirus exposure and HLA in healthy donors. Method: immunoSEQ multiplex PCR; TCRdb's copy keeps in-frame clones and lacks some. This sample carries around 190,000 clones, 79% of them seen once, and the ten largest clones take under 0.9%. The source material was PBMCs. These receptors were obtained from a woman between 40 and 50 years old in good health and CMV-seronegative. CDR3s include the opening cysteine and the closing phenylalanine or tryptophan. Each record gives: clone size, V gene, D gene, J gene, CDR3 protein, CDR3 DNA. D genes are given only for firm matches. Clone sizes are given selectively: once, few, many, or a class where the clone is expanded.

clone_size: -
v_call: TRBV7-7
d_call: TRBD1
j_call: TRBJ2-1
cdr3_aa: CASSLTGSFGNEQFF
cdr3_nt: TGTGCTAGCAGCCTGACAGGGAGTTTTGGGAATGAGCAGTTCTTC

clone_size: -
v_call: TRBV6-5
d_call: -
j_call: TRBJ2-7
cdr3_aa: CASGGGQQYF
cdr3_nt: TGTGCCAGCGGGGGAGGTCAGCAGTACTTC

clone_size: -
v_call: TRBV7-2
d_call: TRBD1
j_call: TRBJ2-2
cdr3_aa: CASSLGGTATGELFF
cdr3_nt: TGTGCCAGCAGCTTAGGGGGGACAGCCACCGGGGAGCTGTTTTTT

clone_size: few
v_call: TRBV30
d_call: -
j_call: TRBJ1-1
cdr3_aa: CAWSVPGPMNTEAFF
cdr3_nt: TGTGCCTGGAGTGTACCAGGGCCCATGAACACTGAAGCTTTCTTT

clone_size: few
v_call: TRBV6-1
d_call: TRBD1
j_call: TRBJ1-1
cdr3_aa: CASIWTGGTEAFF
cdr3_nt: TGTGCCAGCATCTGGACAGGGGGCACTGAAGCTTTCTTT

clone_size: -
v_call: TRBV11-3
d_call: -
j_call: TRBJ1-1
cdr3_aa: CASSLAQGLSNTEAFF
cdr3_nt: TGTGCCAGCAGCTTAGCACAGGGTTTATCGAACACTGAAGCTTTCTTT

clone_size: -
v_call: TRBV5-1
d_call: TRBD1
j_call: TRBJ2-1
cdr3_aa: CASSLAGLPGQLFF
cdr3_nt: TGCGCCAGCAGCTTGGCCGGTTTGCCGGGACAGCTGTTCTTC

clone_size: -
v_call: TRBV4-1
d_call: -
j_call: TRBJ2-7
cdr3_aa: CASSRTGYEQYF
cdr3_nt: TGCGCCAGCAGCCGTACAGGTTACGAGCAGTACTTC

clone_size: -
v_call: TRBV28
d_call: -
j_call: TRBJ2-7
cdr3_aa: CASSPRQVGLYEQYF
cdr3_nt: TGTGCCAGCAGCCCAAGACAGGTAGGCCTGTACGAGCAGTACTTC

clone_size: -
v_call: TRBV29-1
d_call: -
j_call: TRBJ2-7
cdr3_aa: CSVGMTRYEQYF
cdr3_nt: TGCAGCGTGGGGATGACTAGATACGAGCAGTACTTC

clone_size: -
v_call: TRBV6-5
d_call: -
j_call: TRBJ2-2
cdr3_aa: CASSKQKITGELFF
cdr3_nt: TGTGCCAGCAGTAAACAGAAAATAACCGGGGAGCTGTTTTTT

clone_size: -
v_call: TRBV7-9
d_call: -
j_call: TRBJ2-1
cdr3_aa: CASSLVISGIYNEQFF
cdr3_nt: TGTGCCAGCAGCTTAGTAATCTCAGGGATTTACAATGAGCAGTTCTTC

clone_size: -
v_call: TRBV7-2
d_call: -
j_call: TRBJ2-6
cdr3_aa: CASSLGPTRSGANVLTF
cdr3_nt: TGTGCCAGCAGCTTAGGCCCCACGAGGTCTGGGGCCAACGTCCTGACTTTC

clone_size: few
v_call: TRBV6-7
d_call: TRBD1
j_call: TRBJ2-7
cdr3_aa: CASSYPPGQGSYEQYF
cdr3_nt: TGTGCCAGCAGTTACCCACCGGGACAGGGCTCCTACGAGCAGTACTTC

clone_size: once
v_call: TRBV7-9
d_call: -
j_call: TRBJ1-2
cdr3_aa: CASSLLQGNYGYTF
cdr3_nt: TGTGCCAGCAGTCTCCTCCAGGGTAACTATGGCTACACCTTC

clone_size: -
v_call: TRBV19
d_call: -
j_call: TRBJ1-5
cdr3_aa: CASSGQPNQPQHF
cdr3_nt: TGTGCCAGTTCAGGACAGCCTAATCAGCCCCAGCATTTT

clone_size: -
v_call: TRBV10-3
d_call: TRBD2
j_call: TRBJ2-1
cdr3_aa: CATMDSSGNYNEQFF
cdr3_nt: TGTGCCACAATGGACAGTAGCGGGAACTACAATGAGCAGTTCTTC

clone_size: -
v_call: TRBV7-9
d_call: -
j_call: TRBJ2-1
cdr3_aa: CASSLAGSGSQNEQFF
cdr3_nt: TGTGCCAGCAGCTTAGCCGGAAGCGGATCGCAAAATGAGCAGTTCTTC

clone_size: -
v_call: TRBV19
d_call: -
j_call: TRBJ2-7
cdr3_aa: CASSLTGSYEQYF
cdr3_nt: TGTGCCAGTAGCCTCACCGGGAGCTACGAGCAGTACTTC

clone_size: -
v_call: TRBV15
d_call: TRBD1
j_call: TRBJ1-2
cdr3_aa: CATSLGTGEYGYTF
cdr3_nt: TGTGCCACCAGCTTAGGGACAGGGGAATATGGCTACACCTTC

clone_size: few
v_call: TRBV27
d_call: -
j_call: TRBJ2-6
cdr3_aa: CASSLLPSGANVLTF
cdr3_nt: TGTGCCAGCAGCTTATTACCTAGTGGGGCCAACGTCCTGACTTTC

clone_size: few
v_call: TRBV5-1
d_call: -
j_call: TRBJ1-1
cdr3_aa: CASSRDIARDTEAFF
cdr3_nt: TGCGCCAGCAGCCGGGACATAGCGAGGGACACTGAAGCTTTCTTT

clone_size: -
v_call: TRBV30
d_call: TRBD2
j_call: TRBJ2-7
cdr3_aa: CAWSPGLALEQYF
cdr3_nt: TGTGCCTGGAGTCCGGGACTAGCGCTTGAGCAGTACTTC

clone_size: -
v_call: TRBV5-1
d_call: -
j_call: TRBJ1-2
cdr3_aa: CASSLGQYNYGYTF
cdr3_nt: TGCGCCAGCAGCTTGGGACAGTATAACTATGGCTACACCTTC

clone_size: few
v_call: TRBV7-9
d_call: -
j_call: TRBJ1-1
cdr3_aa: CASTLALGVGEGTEAFF
cdr3_nt: TGTGCCAGCACACTAGCTCTAGGGGTTGGGGAAGGCACTGAAGCTTTCTTT

clone_size: -
v_call: TRBV6-5
d_call: TRBD1
j_call: TRBJ1-1
cdr3_aa: CASSPDRYAEAFF
cdr3_nt: TGTGCCAGCAGCCCGGACAGGTACGCTGAAGCTTTCTTT

clone_size: -
v_call: TRBV27
d_call: TRBD1
j_call: TRBJ1-1
cdr3_aa: CASSLPDRGGEAFF
cdr3_nt: TGTGCCAGCAGTCTCCCCGACAGGGGGGGTGAAGCTTTCTTT

clone_size: -
v_call: TRBV7-8
d_call: TRBD2
j_call: TRBJ2-3
cdr3_aa: CASSLRIQAGVDTQYF
cdr3_nt: TGTGCCAGCAGCCTCCGAATTCAAGCGGGGGTGGATACGCAGTATTTT

clone_size: -
v_call: TRBV25-1
d_call: -
j_call: TRBJ2-7
cdr3_aa: CASSDLVGSYEQYF
cdr3_nt: TGTGCCAGCAGTGACCTAGTTGGCTCCTACGAGCAGTACTTC

clone_size: -
v_call: TRBV30
d_call: TRBD1
j_call: TRBJ1-2
cdr3_aa: CAWADRGYGYTF
cdr3_nt: TGTGCCTGGGCGGACAGGGGCTATGGCTACACCTTC

clone_size: -
v_call: TRBV27
d_call: TRBD1
j_call: TRBJ2-5
cdr3_aa: CASSPHLTGEETQYF
cdr3_nt: TGTGCCAGCAGTCCACACCTTACAGGGGAAGAGACCCAGTACTTC

clone_size: -
v_call: TRBV7-2
d_call: -
j_call: TRBJ1-2
cdr3_aa: CASSLGGGGITNYGYTF
cdr3_nt: TGTGCCAGCAGCTTAGGTGGGGGAGGGATCACAAACTATGGCTACACCTTC

clone_size: few
v_call: TRBV10-3
d_call: -
j_call: TRBJ2-3
cdr3_aa: CAISEVLEGDTQYF
cdr3_nt: TGTGCCATCAGTGAGGTTCTAGAGGGAGATACGCAGTATTTT

clone_size: few
v_call: TRBV5-6
d_call: TRBD1
j_call: TRBJ1-3
cdr3_aa: CASSLIPQGFGNTIYF
cdr3_nt: TGTGCCAGCAGCTTAATCCCACAGGGGTTTGGAAACACCATATATTTT

clone_size: once
v_call: TRBV6-5
d_call: -
j_call: TRBJ2-7
cdr3_aa: CASRNYLREQYF
cdr3_nt: TGTGCCAGCAGGAATTACCTTAGAGAGCAGTACTTC

clone_size: -
v_call: TRBV13
d_call: TRBD1
j_call: TRBJ2-7
cdr3_aa: CASSMLGQVSYEQYF
cdr3_nt: TGTGCCAGCAGCATGCTCGGACAGGTCTCCTACGAGCAGTACTTC

clone_size: -
v_call: TRBV6-1
d_call: -
j_call: TRBJ2-2
cdr3_aa: CASSERQGGTGELFF
cdr3_nt: TGTGCCAGCAGTGAAAGGCAGGGCGGCACCGGGGAGCTGTTTTTT

clone_size: -
v_call: TRBV30
d_call: -
j_call: TRBJ1-2
cdr3_aa: CAFPSHRAQGYTF
cdr3_nt: TGTGCCTTCCCAAGCCACAGGGCTCAGGGCTACACCTTC

clone_size: -
v_call: TRBV6-1
d_call: TRBD1
j_call: TRBJ1-2
cdr3_aa: CASISTGAEGYTF
cdr3_nt: TGTGCCAGCATCTCAACAGGGGCGGAGGGCTACACCTTC

clone_size: -
v_call: TRBV6-5
d_call: TRBD1
j_call: TRBJ2-7
cdr3_aa: CASSRGTGSYEQYF
cdr3_nt: TGTGCCAGCAGTCGCGGGACAGGGTCCTACGAGCAGTACTTC